This TCR beta chain was captured by sequencing in a study of regulatory T cells in long-lasting Graves disease. This clonotype was recorded many times. CDR3-region Arm-PCR and iRepertoire HTBI primers produced the TCR beta libraries. TCRdb reanalysed the multiplex PCR reads using MiXCR and keeps one entry per CDR3 protein. Of under 300,000 distinct CDR3 sequences in the sample, 20% to 25% were seen once. V was clipped by 8 bases and J by 3 bases, with 19 bases between them. The CDR3 has 15 residues. Germline values: CDR1 MNHEY, CDR2 SMNVEV (reference sequence). The time point denotes: newly diagnosed GD, antithyroid drugs for less than 3 months. PBMCs provided the RNA from which the TCR library was made. Graves' disease diagnosis relied on American Thyroid Association guidelines.

This clonotype originated in a female donor with Graves disease. The specimen was peripheral blood mononuclear cells (PBMCs), collected at new diagnosis, from a patient treated with antithyroid drugs. The J gene is TRBJ1-2, the V gene TRBV27; D is possibly TRBD1 (6 bases). The CDR3 DNA is TGTGCCAGCGGGGCAGGGGCGCGTAACCACTATGGCTACACCTTC. Amino acids: CASGAGARNHYGYTF.